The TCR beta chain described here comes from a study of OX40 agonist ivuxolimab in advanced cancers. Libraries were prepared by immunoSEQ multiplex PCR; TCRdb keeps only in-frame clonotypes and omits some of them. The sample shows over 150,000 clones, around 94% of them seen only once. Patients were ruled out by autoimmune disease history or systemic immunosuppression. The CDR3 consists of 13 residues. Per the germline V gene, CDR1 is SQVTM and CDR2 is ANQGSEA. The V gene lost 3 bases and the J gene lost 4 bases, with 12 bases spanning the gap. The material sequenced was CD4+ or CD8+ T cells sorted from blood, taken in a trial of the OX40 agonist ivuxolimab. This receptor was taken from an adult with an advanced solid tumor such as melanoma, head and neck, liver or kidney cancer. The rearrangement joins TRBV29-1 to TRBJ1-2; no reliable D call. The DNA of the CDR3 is TGCAGCGTTGATGGGGTGGGCCTCTATGGCTACACCTTC. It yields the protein CSVDGVGLYGYTF.